This T cell receptor (beta chain) came from a study of beta chain features in type 1 diabetes. General observations from the study: Type 1 diabetes patients showed fewer insertions and more deletions at VDJ junctions. Compared with healthy donors, patients appeared to share more similar naive, central memory and regulatory TCRB repertoires. The question of HLA type influencing TCRB rearrangement was one that remained unresolved here.

The germline V gene encodes CDR1 KGHSH and CDR2 LQKENI. The V and J ends lost 1 base and 4 bases respectively, with 10 bases between them. CDR3 length: 14 amino acids. In its sample, this clone was seen many times. Its antigen is unknown. Every participating donor gave one draw, a heparinised blood sample averaging approximately 110 mL. The whole isolated RNA underwent reverse transcription, so sequencing captured expressed TCRB transcripts. TCRdb's table, derived via immunoSEQ multiplex PCR, lists solely in-frame clones and lacks some. This sample yields about 140,000 clones, of which roughly 9.7% are seen a single time; less than 0.85% belongs to the top ten.

The chain has TRBV18 and TRBJ1-2; tentative D call: TRBD1 (5 bases). Material for sequencing was central memory CD4+ T cells from blood. The TCR originated in a woman in her 40s in good health. The CDR3 sequence: CASSPRAGTYGYTF. The DNA for the CDR3 is TGTGCCAGCTCACCACGGGCGGGGACCTATGGCTACACCTTC. Full variable domain (rest looked up from reference TRBV18 and TRBJ1-2): NAGVMQNPRHLVRRRGQEARLRCSPMKGHSHVYWYRQLPEEGLKFMVYLQKENIIDESGMPKERFSAEFPKEGPSILRIQQVVRGDSAAYFCASSPRAGTYGYTFGSGTRLTVV.